The entry below describes one T cell receptor beta chain. Its specificity is not known. The data are from a study of OX40 agonist ivuxolimab in advanced cancers. Study at large: In this trial design, patients received ivuxolimab intravenously at 0.01 to 10 mg/kg every 2 weeks. Mean age approximately 59 years, range about 23 to 85; around 80% male. Whole-study findings and limits: Certain nonresponding patients likewise had low normalized T-cell clonal expansion. Antigens targeted by the expanded peripheral T cells were not determined.

Per germline, CDR1 MDHEN and CDR2 SYDVKM. Trimming removed 3 bases from V and 5 bases from J; junction bases left unmatched: 25. CDR3 length: 22 amino acids. Assay used: immunoSEQ multiplex PCR; TCRdb lists only in-frame clones, some missing. The table records over 55,000 clones, 65% to 90% of them present only once. This material consisted of CD4+ or CD8+ T cells sorted from blood, taken in a trial of the OX40 agonist ivuxolimab. V gene TRBV28 combines with J gene TRBJ2-1; 10 bases agree with TRBD2. The TCR comes from an adult with an advanced solid tumor such as melanoma, head and neck, liver or kidney cancer. CDR3 DNA sequence: TGTGCCAGCAGTTTTATAACTAGCGGGACAATTTTTCCGCGGGTGGGTAACAATGAGCAGTTCTTC. This gives the protein CASSFITSGTIFPRVGNNEQFF.